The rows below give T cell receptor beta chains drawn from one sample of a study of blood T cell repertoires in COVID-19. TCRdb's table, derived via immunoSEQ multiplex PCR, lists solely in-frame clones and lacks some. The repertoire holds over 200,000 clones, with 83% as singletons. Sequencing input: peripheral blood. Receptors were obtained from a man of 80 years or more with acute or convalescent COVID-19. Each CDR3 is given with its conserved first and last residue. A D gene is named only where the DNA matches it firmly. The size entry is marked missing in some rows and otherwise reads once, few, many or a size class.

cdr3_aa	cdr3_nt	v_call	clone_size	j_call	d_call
CASSDFLGTGTQPQHF	TGTGCCAGCAGTGATTTCCTGGGGACAGGGACTCAGCCCCAGCATTTT	TRBV6-1	-	TRBJ1-5	TRBD1
CASSLMGYSSTDTQYF	TGTGCCAGCTCACTGATGGGCTACTCTAGCACAGATACGCAGTATTTT	TRBV11-1	-	TRBJ2-3	-
CASSPGWGGNEKLFF	TGTGCCAGCAGCCCCGGATGGGGGGGTAATGAAAAACTGTTTTTT	TRBV5-5	-	TRBJ1-4	-
CASSLAPSGEVEQYF	TGCGCCAGCAGCTTGGCGCCTAGCGGTGAGGTCGAGCAGTACTTC	TRBV5-1	-	TRBJ2-7	TRBD2
CASSPRGTNTDTQYF	TGTGCCAGCAGCCCTAGGGGGACCAATACAGATACGCAGTATTTT	TRBV7-9	-	TRBJ2-3	-
CASSLQGVAGNTIYF	TGCGCCAGCAGCTTACAGGGAGTCGCTGGAAACACCATATATTTT	TRBV5-1	-	TRBJ1-3	-
CAWSADRGRDYGYTF	TGTGCCTGGAGTGCCGACAGGGGGCGCGACTATGGCTACACCTTC	TRBV30	-	TRBJ1-2	TRBD1
CSVDPGRERGYTF	TGCAGCGTTGATCCCGGCAGGGAACGTGGCTACACCTTC	TRBV29-1	-	TRBJ1-2	-
CASSFDNRGRPYEQYF	TGTGCCAGCAGCTTCGACAACAGGGGGCGTCCCTACGAGCAGTACTTC	TRBV7-9	-	TRBJ2-7	TRBD1
CASSLVTGNQPQHF	TGTGCCAGCAGTCTCGTGACAGGCAATCAGCCCCAGCATTTT	TRBV28	-	TRBJ1-5	-
CASSLQQATNEKLFF	TGCGCCAGCAGCTTGCAACAGGCAACTAATGAAAAACTGTTTTTT	TRBV5-1	-	TRBJ1-4	-
CASSIQGGTEAFF	TGTGCCAGTAGTATACAGGGGGGTACTGAAGCTTTCTTT	TRBV19	-	TRBJ1-1	TRBD1
CASSLIAGGKGNTIYF	TGTGCCAGCAGCCTGATCGCAGGGGGCAAAGGAAACACCATATATTTT	TRBV11-2	-	TRBJ1-3	TRBD1
CASSPGGADYGYTF	TGTGCCAGCAGCCCAGGGGGCGCAGACTATGGCTACACCTTC	TRBV7-2	-	TRBJ1-2	TRBD1
CASRKTGGAGEAFF	TGTGCCAGCAGAAAGACAGGGGGGGCGGGTGAAGCTTTCTTT	TRBV28	-	TRBJ1-1	TRBD1
CASSFREKLFF	TGTGCCAGCAGTTTCAGAGAAAAACTGTTTTTT	TRBV12-3/TRBV12-4	-	TRBJ1-4	-
CASSLPSLNAEAFF	TGTGCCAGCAGCTTGCCCTCTCTAAACGCTGAAGCTTTCTTT	TRBV5-6	few	TRBJ1-1	-
CASRVGVSGNTIYF	TGCGCCAGCAGGGTAGGGGTGTCTGGAAACACCATATATTTT	TRBV5-1	-	TRBJ1-3	-
CASSRPGQESQETQYF	TGTGCCAGCAGCAGACCGGGACAGGAATCTCAAGAGACCCAGTACTTC	TRBV21-1	-	TRBJ2-5	-
CASSDFRFQETQYF	TGTGCCAGCAGTGACTTCCGGTTCCAAGAGACCCAGTACTTC	TRBV2	-	TRBJ2-5	-
CASSLGAMNTEAFF	TGTGCCAGCTCCCTGGGCGCCATGAACACTGAAGCTTTCTTT	TRBV6-5	few	TRBJ1-1	-
CASSQAGLSNQPQHF	TGTGCCAGCAGCCAAGCGGGTTTGAGCAATCAGCCCCAGCATTTT	TRBV3-1/TRBV3-2	-	TRBJ1-5	-
CARTGLAGFDTQYF	TGTGCCCGCACGGGACTAGCGGGATTCGATACGCAGTATTTT	TRBV30	-	TRBJ2-3	TRBD2
CASSLVGPMNTEAFF	TGCGCCAGCAGCTTGGTTGGCCCCATGAACACTGAAGCTTTCTTT	TRBV5-1	few	TRBJ1-1	-
CASSFGQGADTGELFF	TGTGCCAGCAGCTTTGGACAGGGGGCCGACACCGGGGAGCTGTTTTTT	TRBV5-4	-	TRBJ2-2	TRBD1
CASSLYSGFQPQHF	TGTGCCAGCAGCTTGTACAGCGGTTTTCAGCCCCAGCATTTT	TRBV5-8	-	TRBJ1-5	-
CASSWTNSNQPQHF	TGTGCCAGTAGCTGGACAAATAGCAATCAGCCCCAGCATTTT	TRBV19	-	TRBJ1-5	-
CASSLSRTYEQYF	TGTGCCAGCAGTTTATCCAGGACCTACGAGCAGTACTTC	TRBV27	-	TRBJ2-7	-
CASQMPGGNIQYF	TGCGCCAGCCAGATGCCGGGGGGTAACATTCAGTACTTC	TRBV5-1	-	TRBJ2-4	TRBD2
CASSLRLAGGYTGELFF	TGTGCCAGCAGCCTTCGACTAGCGGGAGGGTACACCGGGGAGCTGTTTTTT	TRBV14	-	TRBJ2-2	TRBD2
CASSVREGATDTQYF	TGTGCCAGCAGCGTCCGTGAGGGAGCGACAGATACGCAGTATTTT	TRBV7-2	-	TRBJ2-3	-
CASSLGLGRNTEAFF	TGTGCCAGCAGCTTAGGGCTGGGCCGTAACACTGAAGCTTTCTTT	TRBV11-2	few	TRBJ1-1	-
CASSIFGALNTEAFF	TGTGCCAGTAGTATTTTTGGAGCCCTGAACACTGAAGCTTTCTTT	TRBV19	-	TRBJ1-1	-
CASSVDAGGTFRTGELFF	TGTGCCAGCAGCGTAGATGCAGGGGGCACGTTTCGAACCGGGGAGCTGTTTTTT	TRBV9	once	TRBJ2-2	TRBD1
CASRLSGSYEQYF	TGTGCCAGCAGACTCAGCGGCTCCTACGAGCAGTACTTC	TRBV6-5	-	TRBJ2-7	-
CASSLVSGLETQYF	TGTGCCAGCAGCTTAGTATCGGGGTTGGAGACCCAGTACTTC	TRBV7-9	-	TRBJ2-5	-
CASSLGTGLSEQYF	TGTGCCAGCAGTTTGGGGACAGGGTTAAGCGAGCAGTACTTC	TRBV27	-	TRBJ2-7	TRBD1
CASSFWTGEPGTGELFF	TGTGCCAGCAGCTTCTGGACGGGGGAGCCGGGCACCGGGGAGCTGTTTTTT	TRBV7-8	-	TRBJ2-2	-
CASSPRPHSYGYTF	TGTGCCAGCAGTCCTAGACCCCATAGCTATGGCTACACCTTC	TRBV6-5	-	TRBJ1-2	-
CASSSGTSGTRGETQYF	TGTGCCAGCAGCAGTGGGACTAGCGGGACTAGAGGGGAGACCCAGTACTTC	TRBV5-4	-	TRBJ2-5	TRBD2
CASSYGTGVGEAFF	TGTGCCAGCAGCTACGGGACAGGGGTGGGTGAAGCTTTCTTT	TRBV11-2	-	TRBJ1-1	TRBD1
CASSPIRQERHNEQFF	TGTGCCAGCTCACCCATAAGACAGGAACGGCACAATGAGCAGTTCTTC	TRBV18	-	TRBJ2-1	-
CATSVTSPYMNTQYF	TGTGCCACCAGTGTCACTAGCCCCTATATGAATACGCAGTATTTT	TRBV24-1	-	TRBJ2-3	-
CALGQGSIYGYTF	TGTGCCTTAGGACAGGGGTCAATCTATGGCTACACCTTC	TRBV30	-	TRBJ1-2	TRBD1
CASNPTGMAGPNEQFF	TGTGCCAGTAACCCGACAGGGATGGCCGGCCCCAATGAGCAGTTCTTC	TRBV19	once	TRBJ2-1	TRBD1
CASSLVAQGIGNYNSPLHF	TGTGCCAGCAGCTTAGTCGCACAGGGGATTGGAAATTATAATTCACCCCTCCACTTT	TRBV7-2	-	TRBJ1-6	TRBD1
CASSLSVTGDIQYF	TGCGCCAGCAGCTTGAGTGTGACAGGGGACATTCAGTACTTC	TRBV5-1	-	TRBJ2-4	TRBD1
CASRRGVLNEQFF	TGTGCCAGCAGACGGGGTGTTTTGAATGAGCAGTTCTTC	TRBV27	-	TRBJ2-1	-
CASSLSTNQETQYF	TGTGCCAGCAGCTTGAGTACAAACCAAGAGACCCAGTACTTC	TRBV5-4	-	TRBJ2-5	-
CASKEGNTIYF	TGTGCCAGCAAAGAGGGAAACACCATATATTTT	TRBV28	-	TRBJ1-3	-
CASSLGGDPSYNEQFF	TGTGCCAGCAGCTTAGGGGGGGACCCCTCCTACAATGAGCAGTTCTTC	TRBV7-2	-	TRBJ2-1	-
CASSDRGQTVSGYTF	TGCGCCAGCAGCGACAGGGGGCAAACGGTCAGTGGCTACACCTTC	TRBV4-1	-	TRBJ1-2	TRBD1
CASSYRGLAGNEQFF	TGTGCCAGCAGTTACAGGGGACTAGCGGGAAATGAGCAGTTCTTC	TRBV28	-	TRBJ2-1	TRBD2
CASSQAGFTEAFF	TGTGCCAGCAGCCAAGCAGGGTTCACTGAAGCTTTCTTT	TRBV3-1/TRBV3-2	-	TRBJ1-1	-
CASSLRVTNSPLHF	TGTGCCAGCAGTTTACGGGTTACCAATTCACCCCTCCACTTT	TRBV28	-	TRBJ1-6	-
CASSLGAGTAPLHF	TGCGCCAGCAGCTTGGGGGCCGGGACAGCGCCCCTCCACTTT	TRBV5-1	-	TRBJ1-6	TRBD1
CASSPSSYEQYF	TGTGCCAGCAGCCCCAGCTCCTACGAGCAGTACTTC	TRBV6-2/TRBV6-3	-	TRBJ2-7	-
CASERGLDGETQYF	TGTGCCAGCGAACGAGGCCTAGATGGAGAGACCCAGTACTTC	TRBV5-6	-	TRBJ2-5	-
CASSLAGQARVYEQYF	TGTGCCAGCAGCTTAGCGGGACAGGCCCGTGTCTACGAGCAGTACTTC	TRBV7-2	few	TRBJ2-7	TRBD1
CASSLGTSGIYEQYF	TGTGCCAGCAGCTTAGGGACTAGCGGAATCTACGAGCAGTACTTC	TRBV11-2	-	TRBJ2-7	TRBD2